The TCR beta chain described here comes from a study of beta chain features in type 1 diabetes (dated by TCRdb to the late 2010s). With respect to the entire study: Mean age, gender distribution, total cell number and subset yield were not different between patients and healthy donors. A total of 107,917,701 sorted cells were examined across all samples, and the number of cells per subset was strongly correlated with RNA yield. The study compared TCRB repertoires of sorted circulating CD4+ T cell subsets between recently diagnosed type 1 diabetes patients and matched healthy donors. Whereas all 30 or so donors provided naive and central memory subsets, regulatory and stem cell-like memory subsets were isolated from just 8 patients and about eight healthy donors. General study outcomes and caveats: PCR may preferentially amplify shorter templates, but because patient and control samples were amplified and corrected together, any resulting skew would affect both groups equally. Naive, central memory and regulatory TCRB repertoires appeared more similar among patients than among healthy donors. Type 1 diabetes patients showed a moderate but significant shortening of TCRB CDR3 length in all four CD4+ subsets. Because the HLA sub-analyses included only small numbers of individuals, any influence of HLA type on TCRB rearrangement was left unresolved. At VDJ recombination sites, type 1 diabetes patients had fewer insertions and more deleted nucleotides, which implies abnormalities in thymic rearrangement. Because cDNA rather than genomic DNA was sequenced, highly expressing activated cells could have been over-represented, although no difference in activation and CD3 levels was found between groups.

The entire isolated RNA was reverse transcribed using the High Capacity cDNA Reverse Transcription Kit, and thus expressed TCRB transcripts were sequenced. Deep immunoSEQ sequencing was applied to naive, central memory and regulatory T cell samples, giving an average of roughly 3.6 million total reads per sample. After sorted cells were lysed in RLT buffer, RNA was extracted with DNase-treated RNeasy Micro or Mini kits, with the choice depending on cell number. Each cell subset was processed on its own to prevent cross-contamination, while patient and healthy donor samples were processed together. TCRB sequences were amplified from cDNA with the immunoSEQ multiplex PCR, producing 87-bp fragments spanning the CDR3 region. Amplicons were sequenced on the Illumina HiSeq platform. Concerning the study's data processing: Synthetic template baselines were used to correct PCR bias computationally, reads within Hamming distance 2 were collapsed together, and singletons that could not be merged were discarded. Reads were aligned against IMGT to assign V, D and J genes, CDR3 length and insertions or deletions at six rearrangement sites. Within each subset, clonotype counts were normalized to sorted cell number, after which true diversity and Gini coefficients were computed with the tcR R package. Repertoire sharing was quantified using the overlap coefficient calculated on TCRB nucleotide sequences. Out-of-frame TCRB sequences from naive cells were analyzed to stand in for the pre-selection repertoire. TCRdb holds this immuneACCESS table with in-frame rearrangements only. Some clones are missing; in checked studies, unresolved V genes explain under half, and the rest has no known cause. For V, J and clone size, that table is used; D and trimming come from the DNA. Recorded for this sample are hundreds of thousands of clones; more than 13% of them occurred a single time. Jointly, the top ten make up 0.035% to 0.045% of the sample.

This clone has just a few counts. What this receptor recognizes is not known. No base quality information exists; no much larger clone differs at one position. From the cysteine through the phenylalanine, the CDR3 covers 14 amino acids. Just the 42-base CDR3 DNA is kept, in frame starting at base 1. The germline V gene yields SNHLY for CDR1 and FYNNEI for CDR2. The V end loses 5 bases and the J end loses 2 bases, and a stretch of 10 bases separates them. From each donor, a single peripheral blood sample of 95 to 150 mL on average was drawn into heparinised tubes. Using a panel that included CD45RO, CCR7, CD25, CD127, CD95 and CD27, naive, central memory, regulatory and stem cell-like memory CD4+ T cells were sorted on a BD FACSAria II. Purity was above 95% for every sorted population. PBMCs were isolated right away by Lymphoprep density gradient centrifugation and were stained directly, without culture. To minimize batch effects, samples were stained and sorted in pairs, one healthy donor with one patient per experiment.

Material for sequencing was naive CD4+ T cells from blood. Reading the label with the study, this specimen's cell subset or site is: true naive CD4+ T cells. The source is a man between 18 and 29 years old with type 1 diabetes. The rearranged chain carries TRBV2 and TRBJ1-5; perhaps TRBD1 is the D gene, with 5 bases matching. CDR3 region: CASSRGAGNQPQHF. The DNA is TGTGCCAGCAGTAGGGGCGCGGGCAATCAGCCCCAGCATTTT.